In its sample, the clone carrying this T cell receptor beta chain was seen a few times. Its specificity is not known. Stimulation used 8 to 10 ug/mL lysate from CMV-infected fibroblasts. CD40L/CD69 double-negative CD45RO-high memory CD4+ T cells were collected. Donors had CD4+ T cell counts above 400 cells/uL and were CMV-seropositive. CDR3 size: 14 residues. V lost 5 bases and J 6 bases, leaving 13 bases between the germline ends. Germline V gene lookup returns CDR1 WNHNN and CDR2 SYGVQD (reference sequence). This sample is drawn from a study of persistence of HIV-infected CD4 T cells. The libraries were made with immunoSEQ version 4 in survey mode. Profiling relied on immunoSEQ multiplex PCR, and the TCRdb table lists in-frame clones only, not all of them. Of about 48,000 clones listed, around 80% are singletons.

Here the sequenced sample was CD4+ T cells sorted from PBMCs after approximately 18-hour stimulation, taken from a patient who received antiretroviral therapy. The sequence came from an adult man with HIV who was CMV-seropositive. V gene TRBV10-1 combines with J gene TRBJ2-2, with a weak D call TRBD1 (6 bases). CDR3 in amino acids: CASSITGLAGELFF. The CDR3 coding sequence is TGCGCCAGCAGTATCACAGGGCTTGCCGGGGAGCTGTTTTTT.